The 30 T cell receptor beta chains below were found in one sample sequenced in a study of blood T cell repertoires in COVID-19. Sequencing used immunoSEQ multiplex PCR; TCRdb keeps in-frame clones, though not all of them. The sample yields roughly 180,000 clones, around 85% seen once. Input material: peripheral blood. The receptors were gathered from a man in his 70s with active or convalescent COVID-19.

The chain combines TRBV11-2 with TRBJ1-5, with TRBD1 matching over 8 bases. V lost 4 bases and J lost 5; bases outside the gene matches: 7. The CDR3 length is 15 residues. Looked up from germline, CDR1 is SGHAT and CDR2 is FQNNGV. The CDR3 nucleotides are TGTGCCAGCAGCTCCGACGCAGGGGGCGATCAGCCCCAGCATTTT. It encodes CASSSDAGGDQPQHF.

V and J are TRBV5-1 and TRBJ1-4; TRBD1 aligns across 7 bases. Germline CDR1 reads SGHRS; CDR2 reads YFSETQ. The CDR3 loop spans 17 amino acids. The V segment lost 0 bases and the J segment 10 bases; nucleotides outside the gene matches: 15. CDR3 amino acids: CASSLDGPQGVRGKLFF. The CDR3 DNA reads TGCGCCAGCAGCTTGGACGGGCCCCAGGGGGTCAGGGGAAAACTGTTTTTT.

This clone appeared once. The V and J genes are TRBV18 and TRBJ1-1, with D maybe TRBD1 (5 bases). This CDR3 is 15 amino acids long. The V end was cut by 3 bases, the J end by 0 bases, with 11 bases between. Germline V CDR1 and CDR2: KGHSH, LQKENI. CDR3 residues: CASSPSRGMNTEAFF. DNA for the CDR3: TGTGCCAGCTCACCGTCTCGGGGGATGAACACTGAAGCTTTCTTT.

V and J are TRBV5-1 and TRBJ2-2; D possibly corresponds to TRBD2 (5 bases). The V gene's germline CDR1 is SGHRS and CDR2 YFSETQ. This CDR3 spans 15 amino acids. V shed 4 bases and J shed 2 bases, with 12 bases lying between them. The chain's CDR3 is CASSPWTGNTGELFF. In DNA form, the CDR3 reads TGCGCCAGCAGCCCTTGGACGGGAAACACCGGGGAGCTGTTTTTT.

This clone has only a few counts. The CDR3 bases are TGTGCCAGCAGTTACGCTGGAACAGGGCGCTATGGCTACACCTTC. This gives the protein CASSYAGTGRYGYTF. This chain links TRBV6-2 or TRBV6-3 with TRBJ1-2; the D gene is possibly TRBD1 (6 bases). This CDR3 is 15 amino acids long. The germline gives CDR1 MNHEY, CDR2 SVGEGT. V was shortened by 2 bases and J by 4 bases, with 14 bases between the two germline ends.

This chain connects TRBV7-9 to TRBJ2-2; 11 bases align to TRBD2. CDR1 is SEHNR and CDR2 is FQNEAQ in the germline V gene (reference sequence). V lost 3 bases to trimming and J lost 1 base; unmatched junction nucleotides: 1. This CDR3 has 16 residues. CDR3 sequence (DNA): TGTGCCAGCAGCTTCGGACTAGCGGGGAACACCGGGGAGCTGTTTTTT. Its translation: CASSFGLAGNTGELFF.

Only one count was recorded for this clone. J is TRBJ2-4 and V is TRBV7-2; 7 nucleotides agree with TRBD2. Germline CDR1 is SGHTA and CDR2 is FQGNSA. V lost 1 base to trimming and J lost 1 base; unmatched junction nucleotides: 13. This CDR3 spans 19 amino acids. The CDR3 reads CASSLGFAGEVLAKNIQYF. CDR3 DNA: TGTGCCAGCAGCTTAGGGTTTGCGGGAGAGGTTTTGGCCAAAAACATTCAGTACTTC.

Turning to this clone: Other DNA sequences in this specimen translate into the identical CDR3. The rearrangement links TRBV4-3 to TRBJ2-4, with D possibly being TRBD1 (6 bases). Looked up from germline, CDR1 is LGHNA and CDR2 is YSLEER. The CDR3 contains 15 residues. The V and J ends lost 0 bases and 3 bases respectively, with 9 bases between them. CDR3 nucleotide sequence: TGCGCCAGCAGCCAAGATAGGACAGTCAAAAACATTCAGTACTTC. Its translation: CASSQDRTVKNIQYF.

This clone was picked up one time. The chain is built from TRBV15 and TRBJ1-4; D gene unclear. Germline V gene sequence: CDR1 LNHNV, CDR2 YYDKDF (reference sequence). This CDR3 contains 15 residues. The ends were cut back, 1 base at V and 10 bases at J, with 16 bases in the middle. The CDR3 here is CATSRVGGPEGKLFF. CDR3 nucleotides: TGTGCCACCAGCAGAGTAGGTGGGCCAGAGGGAAAACTGTTTTTT.

The rearrangement uses TRBV11-1 and TRBJ2-2; 8 bases align to TRBD1. The V segment lost 5 bases and the J segment 3 bases; nucleotides outside the gene matches: 8. The CDR3 extends over 16 amino acids. Germline values: CDR1 SGHAT, CDR2 FQDESV (reference sequence). CDR3 in DNA: TGTGCCAGCAGCCGGAGGGGACAGGCGGACACCGGGGAGCTGTTTTTT. Its translation: CASSRRGQADTGELFF.

This chain links TRBV18 with TRBJ1-1, with 8 positions matching TRBD1. Germline V gives CDR1 KGHSH, CDR2 LQKENI. The CDR3 runs to 13 residues. Unmatched junction bases numbered 4, after V lost 5 bases and J lost 5 bases. The CDR3: CASSTGGDTEAFF. CDR3 nucleotides: TGTGCCAGCTCAACAGGGGGTGATACTGAAGCTTTCTTT.

The V gene is TRBV7-8, the J gene TRBJ2-1, with TRBD2 as a possible D gene (6 bases). Germline V gene lookup returns CDR1 SGHVS and CDR2 FQNEAQ. V lost 5 bases to trimming and J lost 0 bases, with 14 bases between them. The CDR3 is 16 residues long. The CDR3 nucleotides read TGTGCCAGCAGCCCTCGGACTAATCGCTCCTACAATGAGCAGTTCTTC. Amino acid sequence: CASSPRTNRSYNEQFF.

The rearrangement uses TRBV7-2 and TRBJ2-3, with D perhaps TRBD2 (5 bases). Germline V lookup: CDR1 SGHTA, CDR2 FQGNSA. The ends were cut back, 11 bases at V and 2 bases at J, with 17 bases in the middle. This CDR3 region has 14 residues. The CDR3 DNA reads as TGTGCCCAGAGTCGGGGATCTAACACAGATACGCAGTATTTT. Protein product: CAQSRGSNTDTQYF.

This rearrangement joins TRBV5-1 to TRBJ1-2; unclear D gene. The CDR3 is 16 amino acids. V gave up 2 bases and J gave up 5 bases, with 19 bases separating them. Germline CDR1 is SGHRS and CDR2 is YFSETQ. The CDR3 reads CASSFSSFGELYGYTF. CDR3 coding DNA: TGCGCCAGCAGCTTCTCTTCATTCGGCGAACTATATGGCTACACCTTC.

The J gene is TRBJ1-5, the V gene TRBV5-5; D unresolved. The CDR3 has 14 residues. The V end was cut by 1 base, the J end by 3 bases, with 8 bases between. Germline CDR1 SGHKS, CDR2 YYEKEE (reference sequence). The CDR3 region is CASSLSRSNQPQHF. The CDR3 DNA sequence: TGTGCCAGCAGCTTGAGCAGGTCCAATCAGCCCCAGCATTTT.

CDR3 region: CASSLTQGLYGYTF. Here the CDR3 DNA reads TGTGCCAGCAGCTTAACACAGGGTCTCTATGGCTACACCTTC. The chain recombines TRBV11-2 with TRBJ1-2, with D tentatively TRBD1 (6 bases). The CDR3 totals 14 residues. V was cut by 2 bases and J by 4 bases, with 11 bases left in between. Germline loops: CDR1 SGHAT, CDR2 FQNNGV.

This rearrangement joins TRBV19 to TRBJ2-3, with 9 bases that match TRBD2. Germline values: CDR1 LNHDA, CDR2 SQIVND (reference sequence). The CDR3 sequence is 17 residues long. Germline trimming cut 6 bases from V and 2 bases from J; bases unmatched to any gene: 12. This CDR3 is CASRTSGTALYTDTQYF. Here the CDR3 DNA reads TGTGCCAGTAGGACTAGCGGTACGGCACTTTACACAGATACGCAGTATTTT. The variable domain in full, with the rest retrieved from reference TRBV19 and TRBJ2-3, is DGGITQSPKYLFRKEGQNVTLSCEQNLNHDAMYWYRQDPGQGLRLIYYSQIVNDFQKGDIAEGYSVSREKKESFPLTVTSAQKNPTAFYLCASRTSGTALYTDTQYFGPGTRLTVL.

This chain joins TRBV7-8 and TRBJ1-2, with no clear D. Between the trimmed V and J ends, which lost 2 bases and 0 bases, there was a span of 7 bases. Germline loops: CDR1 SGHVS, CDR2 FQNEAQ. CDR3 length: 14 amino acids. This CDR3 reads CASSLLSANYGYTF. DNA of the CDR3: TGTGCCAGCAGCTTATTGTCGGCTAACTATGGCTACACCTTC.

The rearrangement links TRBV30 to TRBJ1-2; a possible D gene is TRBD1 (5 bases). In germline, CDR1 is GTSNPN, CDR2 SVGIG (reference sequence). The CDR3 has 16 residues. V lost 3 bases and J 4 bases, leaving 21 bases between the germline ends. The CDR3 protein is CAWRFRGRATVYGYTF. CDR3 bases: TGTGCCTGGAGGTTCCGAGGCAGGGCCACCGTCTATGGCTACACCTTC.

This clone was counted once. V usage is TRBV28 and J usage is TRBJ2-3; TRBD1 matches 7 bases. With V trimmed by 2 bases and J by 4 bases, 6 bases remained unmatched. Germline CDR1 and CDR2: MDHEN and SYDVKM. This CDR3 spans 15 amino acids. The DNA for the CDR3 is TGTGCCAGCAGTTTAGGGGACAGATATTCAGATACGCAGTATTTT. As protein: CASSLGDRYSDTQYF.

V and J are TRBV11-2 and TRBJ2-7, with TRBD1 identical over 8 bases. This CDR3 has 15 amino acids. V lost 5 bases, J lost 2 bases, and 8 bases stayed unmatched. Germline CDR1 is SGHAT and CDR2 is FQNNGV. CDR3 protein: CASSKRQGFPYEQYF. The CDR3 coding sequence is TGTGCCAGCAGCAAACGACAGGGGTTCCCCTACGAGCAGTACTTC.

This clone was detected only a few times. The chain is built from TRBV3-1 (or the pseudogene TRBV3-2) and TRBJ2-6; D may be TRBD2 (7 bases). The CDR3 sequence is 17 residues long. Germline V gene sequence: CDR1 LGHDT, CDR2 YNNKEL (reference sequence). V lost 5 bases to trimming and J lost 4 bases, with 18 bases between them. The CDR3 nucleotides read TGTGCCAGCAGCAAGCTCTGGGGGGGGCGAGGGGCCAACGTCCTGACTTTC. It encodes CASSKLWGGRGANVLTF.

V and J are TRBV12-3 or TRBV12-4 and TRBJ2-3, with D unresolved. The CDR3 spans 13 residues. Deletions cut 6 bases from V and 2 bases from J, with 9 bases between. CDR3 sequence: CASSPRLTDTQYF. The CDR3 region has the DNA TGTGCCAGCAGCCCTCGACTCACAGATACGCAGTATTTT.

The chain is built from TRBV7-8 and TRBJ1-2, with 8 bases that match TRBD1. CDR3 size: 18 residues. With V trimmed by 7 bases and J by 4 bases, 20 bases remained unmatched. Germline lookup yields CDR1 SGHVS and CDR2 FQNEAQ. This CDR3 reads CASTSGQGALSPLYGYTF. DNA for the CDR3: TGTGCCAGCACCTCCGGCCAGGGGGCCCTTTCCCCCCTCTATGGCTACACCTTC.

This chain links TRBV18 with TRBJ2-5; perhaps TRBD1 as D (5 bases). Germline lookup yields CDR1 KGHSH and CDR2 LQKENI. V gave up 5 bases and J gave up 3 bases, with 10 bases separating them. CDR3 length: 13 amino acids. Here the CDR3 DNA reads TGTGCCAGCTCAATGGGGCGGAAAGAGACCCAGTACTTC. It is translated as CASSMGRKETQYF. Full variable domain (missing parts from reference TRBV18 and TRBJ2-5): NAGVMQNPRHLVRRRGQEARLRCSPMKGHSHVYWYRQLPEEGLKFMVYLQKENIIDESGMPKERFSAEFPKEGPSILRIQQVVRGDSAAYFCASSMGRKETQYFGPGTRLLVL.

The chain recombines TRBV19 with TRBJ1-1; unclear D gene. This CDR3 has 14 residues. The germline CDR1 and CDR2 sequences are LNHDA and SQIVND (reference sequence). Trimming took off 2 bases at V and 5 bases at J, with 12 bases between the two ends. The CDR3 loop is CASSIQVGRTEAFF. CDR3 nucleotide sequence: TGTGCCAGTAGTATACAGGTGGGGAGGACTGAAGCTTTCTTT.

The chain couples TRBV5-4 to TRBJ2-5; the match to TRBD2 covers 7 bases. The length of the CDR3 is 15 residues. The V gene's germline CDR1 is SGHNT and CDR2 YYREEE (reference sequence). V was pared by 1 base and J by 2 bases, with 5 bases of the junction left unmatched. The CDR3, as DNA: TGTGCCAGCAGCTTGACGCTAGCGGAACAAGAGACCCAGTACTTC. This translates into CASSLTLAEQETQYF.

The chain joins TRBV19 to TRBJ1-2; no reliable D call. The germline V gene encodes CDR1 LNHDA and CDR2 SQIVND (reference sequence). V lost 3 bases and J 4 bases, leaving 9 bases between the germline ends. The CDR3 loop spans 13 amino acids. The CDR3 coding sequence is TGTGCCAGTAGTATGACTACCTCCTATGGCTACACCTTC. Protein: CASSMTTSYGYTF.

V gene TRBV5-3 combines with J gene TRBJ1-5, with D unclear. TRBV5-3 falls under the ORF class, with uncertain function. CDR3 size: 14 residues. The ends were cut back, 3 bases at V and 1 base at J, with 8 bases in the middle. The CDR3 nucleotides are TGTGCCAGAAGCTCGGAGCAGAGCAATCAGCCCCAGCATTTT. Its protein product is CARSSEQSNQPQHF.

CDR3 sequence (DNA): TGTGCCACCAGTGATCCCGGGACAGGGGGCATCTATGGCTACACCTTC. This encodes CATSDPGTGGIYGYTF. The chain employs TRBV24-1 and TRBJ1-2; 12 bases line up with TRBD1. Germline values: CDR1 KGHDR, CDR2 SFDVKD. The CDR3 spans 16 residues. V was clipped by 3 bases and J by 4 bases; unmatched bases: 5.